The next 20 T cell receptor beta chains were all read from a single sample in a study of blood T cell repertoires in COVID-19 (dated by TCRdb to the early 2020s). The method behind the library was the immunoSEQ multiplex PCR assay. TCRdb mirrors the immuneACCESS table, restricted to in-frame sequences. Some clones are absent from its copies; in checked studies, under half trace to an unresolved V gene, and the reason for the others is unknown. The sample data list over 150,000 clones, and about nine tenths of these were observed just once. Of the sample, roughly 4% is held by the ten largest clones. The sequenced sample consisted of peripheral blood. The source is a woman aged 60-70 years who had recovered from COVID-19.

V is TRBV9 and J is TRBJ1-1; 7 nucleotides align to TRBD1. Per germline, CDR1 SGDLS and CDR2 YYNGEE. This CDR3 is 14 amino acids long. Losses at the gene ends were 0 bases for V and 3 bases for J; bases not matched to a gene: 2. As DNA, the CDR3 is TGTGCCAGCAGCGTAGCAGGGGGATACACTGAAGCTTTCTTT. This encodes CASSVAGGYTEAFF.

The CDR3 loop is CASSPGGLAGGTTGELFF. DNA for the CDR3: TGTGCCAGCAGTCCCGGGGGACTAGCGGGGGGAACCACCGGGGAGCTGTTTTTT. This rearrangement joins TRBV28 to TRBJ2-2; 15 nucleotides line up with TRBD2. The ends lost 5 bases at V and 4 bases at J; junction bases unmatched: 8. The V gene's germline CDR1 is MDHEN and CDR2 SYDVKM. CDR3 size: 18 residues.

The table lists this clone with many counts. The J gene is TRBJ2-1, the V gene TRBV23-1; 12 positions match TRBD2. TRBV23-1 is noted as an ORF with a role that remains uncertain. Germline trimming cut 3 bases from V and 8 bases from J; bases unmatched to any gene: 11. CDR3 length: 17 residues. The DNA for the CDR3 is TGCGCCAGCAGTCATTGGGCTAGCGGGGGGGCCTTTGATGAGCAGTTCTTC. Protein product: CASSHWASGGAFDEQFF.

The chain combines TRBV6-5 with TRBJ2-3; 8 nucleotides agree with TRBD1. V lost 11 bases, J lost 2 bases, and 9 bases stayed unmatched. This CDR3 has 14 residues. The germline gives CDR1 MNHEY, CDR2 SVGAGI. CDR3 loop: CAGSDRGPTDTQYF. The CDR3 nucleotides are TGTGCCGGTAGCGACAGGGGACCCACAGATACGCAGTATTTT.

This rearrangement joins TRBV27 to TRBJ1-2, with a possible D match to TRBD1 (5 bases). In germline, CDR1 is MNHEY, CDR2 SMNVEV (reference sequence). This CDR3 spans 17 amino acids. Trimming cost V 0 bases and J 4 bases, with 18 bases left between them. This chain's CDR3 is CASSLSWGIGLVYGYTF. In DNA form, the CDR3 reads TGTGCCAGCAGTTTATCCTGGGGGATCGGACTAGTCTATGGCTACACCTTC.

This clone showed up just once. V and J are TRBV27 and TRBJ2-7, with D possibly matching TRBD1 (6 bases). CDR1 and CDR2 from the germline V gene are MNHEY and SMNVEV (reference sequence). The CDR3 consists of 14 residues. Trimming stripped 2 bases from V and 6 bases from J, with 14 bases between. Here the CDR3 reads CASSLQPGQTEQYF. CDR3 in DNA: TGTGCCAGCAGTTTACAACCAGGACAGACCGAGCAGTACTTC.

CDR3 protein: CAWRVREGYTF. CDR3 DNA sequence: TGTGCCTGGAGGGTACGGGAGGGCTACACCTTC. The rearrangement links TRBV30 to TRBJ1-2; no reliable D call. V shed 3 bases and J shed 8 bases, with 10 bases lying between them. The germline gives CDR1 GTSNPN, CDR2 SVGIG (reference sequence). This CDR3 has 11 residues.

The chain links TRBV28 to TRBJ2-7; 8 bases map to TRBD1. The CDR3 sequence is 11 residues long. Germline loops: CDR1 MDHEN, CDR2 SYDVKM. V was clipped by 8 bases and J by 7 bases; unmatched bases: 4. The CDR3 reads CASDRGGEQYF. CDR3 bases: TGTGCCAGCGACAGGGGTGGGGAGCAGTACTTC.

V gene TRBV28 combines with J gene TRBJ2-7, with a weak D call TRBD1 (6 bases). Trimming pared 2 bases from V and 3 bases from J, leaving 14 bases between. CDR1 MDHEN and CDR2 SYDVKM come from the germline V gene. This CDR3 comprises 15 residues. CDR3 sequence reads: CASSLGTTRSYEQYF. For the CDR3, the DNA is TGTGCCAGCAGTTTAGGGACAACACGGAGCTACGAGCAGTACTTC.

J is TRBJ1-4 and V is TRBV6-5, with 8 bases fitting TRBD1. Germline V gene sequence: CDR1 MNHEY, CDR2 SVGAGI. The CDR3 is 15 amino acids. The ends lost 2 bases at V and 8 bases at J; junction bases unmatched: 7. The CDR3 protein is CASSYRQGAGEKLFF. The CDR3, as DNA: TGTGCCAGCAGTTACCGTCAGGGGGCAGGGGAAAAACTGTTTTTT.

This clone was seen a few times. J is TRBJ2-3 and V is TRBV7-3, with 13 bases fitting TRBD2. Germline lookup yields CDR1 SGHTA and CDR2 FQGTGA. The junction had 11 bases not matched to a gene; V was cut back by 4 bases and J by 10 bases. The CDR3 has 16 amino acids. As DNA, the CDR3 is TGTGCCAGCAGCTCGGGACTAGCGGGGAAAGACGGGGCGCAGTATTTT. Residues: CASSSGLAGKDGAQYF.

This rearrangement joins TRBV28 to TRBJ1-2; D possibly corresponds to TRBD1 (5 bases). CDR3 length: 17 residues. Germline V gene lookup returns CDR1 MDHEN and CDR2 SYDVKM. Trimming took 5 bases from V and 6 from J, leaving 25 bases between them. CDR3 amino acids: CASSPGGRTTGTHGYTF. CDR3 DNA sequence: TGTGCCAGCAGTCCCGGGGGACGTACTACGGGTACCCATGGCTACACCTTC.

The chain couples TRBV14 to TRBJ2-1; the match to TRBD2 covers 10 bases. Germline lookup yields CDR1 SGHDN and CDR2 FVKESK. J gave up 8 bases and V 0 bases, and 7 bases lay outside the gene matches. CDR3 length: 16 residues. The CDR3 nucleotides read TGTGCCAGCAGCCAAGATCGCCTAGCGGGGGAAGATGAGCAGTTCTTC. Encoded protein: CASSQDRLAGEDEQFF.

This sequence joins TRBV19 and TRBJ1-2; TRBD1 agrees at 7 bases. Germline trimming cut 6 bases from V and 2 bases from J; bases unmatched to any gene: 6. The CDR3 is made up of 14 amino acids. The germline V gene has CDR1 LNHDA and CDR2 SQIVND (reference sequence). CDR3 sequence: CASRTTGTNYGYTF. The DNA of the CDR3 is TGTGCCAGTAGAACGACAGGGACGAACTATGGCTACACCTTC.

The CDR3 reads CASSLTGSNYGYTF. The CDR3 nucleotides read TGTGCCAGCAGTTTAACAGGGTCCAACTATGGCTACACCTTC. The rearrangement links TRBV27 to TRBJ1-2; D is possibly TRBD1 (6 bases). CDR3 length: 14 residues. Germline V gene sequence: CDR1 MNHEY, CDR2 SMNVEV (reference sequence). Trimming shortened V by 2 bases and J by 2 bases, and 9 bases separated the two germline ends.

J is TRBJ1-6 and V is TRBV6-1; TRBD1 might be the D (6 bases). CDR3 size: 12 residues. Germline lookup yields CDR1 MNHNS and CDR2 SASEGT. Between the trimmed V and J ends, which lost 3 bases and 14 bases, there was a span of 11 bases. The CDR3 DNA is TGTGCCAGCAGTGATCAGGGGAGGGCCCTCCACTTT. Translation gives CASSDQGRALHF.

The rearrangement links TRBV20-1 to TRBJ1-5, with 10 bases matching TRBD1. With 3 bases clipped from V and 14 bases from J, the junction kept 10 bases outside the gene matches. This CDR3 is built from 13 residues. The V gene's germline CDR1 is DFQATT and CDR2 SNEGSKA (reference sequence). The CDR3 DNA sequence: TGCAGTGCTAGTCCCGGGACAGGGGACCCGAAGCATTTT. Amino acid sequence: CSASPGTGDPKHF.

For the CDR3, the DNA is TGTGCCAGCAGCTCTACCTCGGACAGGGTGGGGTCCAACTATGGCTACACCTTC. Its translation: CASSSTSDRVGSNYGYTF. V and J are TRBV11-2 and TRBJ1-2; 8 bases are shared with TRBD1. V trimming: 4 bases; J trimming: 2 bases; junction bases outside the gene matches: 15. The CDR3 has 18 amino acids. CDR1 is SGHAT, CDR2 FQNNGV, per germline. The full variable domain, its missing parts supplied by reference TRBV11-2 and TRBJ1-2, is EAGVAQSPRYKIIEKRQSVAFWCNPISGHATLYWYQQILGQGPKLLIQFQNNGVVDDSQLPKDRFSAERLKGVDSTLKIQPAKLEDSAVYLCASSSTSDRVGSNYGYTFGSGTRLTVV.

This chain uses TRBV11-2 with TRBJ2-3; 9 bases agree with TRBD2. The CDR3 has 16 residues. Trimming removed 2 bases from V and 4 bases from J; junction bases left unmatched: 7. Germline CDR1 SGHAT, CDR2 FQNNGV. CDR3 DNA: TGTGCCAGCAGCTTATATGGCGGGGGGGCCTCAGATACGCAGTATTTT. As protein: CASSLYGGGASDTQYF.

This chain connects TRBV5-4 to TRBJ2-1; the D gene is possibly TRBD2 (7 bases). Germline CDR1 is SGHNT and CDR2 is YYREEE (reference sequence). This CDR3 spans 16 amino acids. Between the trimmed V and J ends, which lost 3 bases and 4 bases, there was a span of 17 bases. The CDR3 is CASSWKVGGQYNEQFF. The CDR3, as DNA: TGTGCCAGCAGCTGGAAGGTGGGGGGGCAGTACAATGAGCAGTTCTTC.